This entry is about one TCR beta chain. Original handling: Amplified reference gene primers provided the basis for estimating nucleated cell counts. Profiled with immunoSEQ multiplex PCR; TCRdb holds only in-frame clones, not every one. Clone size and V and J calls were adopted from that table, with D and trimming inferred from the DNA. The table lists approximately 100,000 clones, around 81% of them singletons, with 3.5% to 5% in the top ten. These data originate in a study of blood T cell repertoires in COVID-19. Study as a whole: Donors in the United States, Italy and Spain gave samples during acute or convalescent COVID-19. From T cells, B-cell-depleted T cells, or PBMCs came the material, which was cDNA or gDNA.

Germline values: CDR1 LGHNA, CDR2 YSLEER. Trimming removed 6 bases from V and 4 bases from J; junction bases left unmatched: 11. The CDR3 consists of 16 residues. This rearrangement joins TRBV4-3 to TRBJ1-5; 8 bases are shared with TRBD1. The sample taken for sequencing was peripheral blood. The source is a human donor in a cohort sampled during active or convalescent COVID-19. As DNA, the CDR3 is TGCGCCAGCAGGCTTTCTTGGACAGGGAATAATCAGCCCCAGCATTTT. Encoded protein: CASRLSWTGNNQPQHF.